These T cell receptor beta chains were read from a single sample in a study of OX40 agonist ivuxolimab in advanced cancers. The assay was immunoSEQ multiplex PCR, and TCRdb's table has in-frame clones only and misses some. The sample consists of just under 95,000 clones, roughly 84% of them appearing once. This material consisted of CD4+ or CD8+ T cells sorted from blood, taken in a trial of the OX40 agonist ivuxolimab. The source of these receptors is an adult with an advanced solid tumor such as melanoma, head and neck, liver or kidney cancer. Each CDR3 is given with its conserved first and last residue.

v_call cdr3_aa
TRBV19 CASSIEKGGGTDTQYF
TRBV19 CASSTGTGYGYTF
TRBV6-5 CASSSGQTKPETQYF
TRBV5-4 CASSLAGRGTYGYTF
TRBV5-4 CASSSRPSGGPTSTDTQYF
TRBV5-6 CASSFRQGAPWVETQYF
TRBV18 CASSLGRNNQPQHF
TRBV30 CAWSTGTGGSGYTF
TRBV5-1 CASSGGTYEQYF
TRBV19 CASSMGLAGGPSDTQYF
TRBV6-5 CASSPWAGNTIYF
TRBV5-5 CASSLEGAASGANVLTF
TRBV6-1 CASIFPGGRGELFF
TRBV19 CASSENYGYTF
TRBV30 CAWSFRGNYGYTF
TRBV19 CASSIRAGTGNQPQHF
TRBV19 CASGTGYGGYTF
TRBV2 CASSDESGLGNQPQHF
TRBV11-1 CASSLEQGAYEQYF
TRBV7-2 CASSRDARTQYF